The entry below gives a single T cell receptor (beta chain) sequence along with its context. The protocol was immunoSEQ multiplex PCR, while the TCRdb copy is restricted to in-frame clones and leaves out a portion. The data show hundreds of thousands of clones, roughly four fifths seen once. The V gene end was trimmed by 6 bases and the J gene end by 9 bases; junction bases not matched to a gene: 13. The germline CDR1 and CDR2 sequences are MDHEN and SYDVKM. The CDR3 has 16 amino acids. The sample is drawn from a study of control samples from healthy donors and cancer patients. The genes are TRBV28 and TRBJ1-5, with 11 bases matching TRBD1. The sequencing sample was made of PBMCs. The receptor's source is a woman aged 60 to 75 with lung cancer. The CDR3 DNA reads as TGTGCCAGCAGGGAAGTCGGGACAGGGGGTCTTTGGCCCCAGCATTTT. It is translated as CASREVGTGGLWPQHF.